The 30 T cell receptor beta chains below all came from one sample that was sequenced in a study of blood T cell repertoires in COVID-19. Sequenced by immunoSEQ multiplex PCR; TCRdb stores in-frame clones only, minus some. The profile shows approximately 250,000 clones, about 88% of them singletons. Sequenced material: PBMCs or T cells enriched from blood (not recorded which). Receptor source: an older woman in a cohort exposed to, infected with or recovered from COVID-19 (not recorded which).

Worth noting for this clone: Mismatch with germline at one junction end may stem from a read error. The chain has TRBV28 and TRBJ2-7; TRBD2 aligns across 8 bases. Germline assignment: CDR1 MDHEN and CDR2 SYDVKM. This CDR3 is 13 amino acids long. CDR3 sequence reads: CATSSGERYEQYF. The CDR3 DNA sequence: TGTGCCACCAGTAGCGGGGAGCGATACGAGCAGTACTTC.

CDR3 nucleotide sequence: TGCGCCAGCAGCCAAGAATCGCGGGCGGGAGGCCCGAGAGAGACCCAGTACTTC. Amino acid sequence: CASSQESRAGGPRETQYF. This rearrangement joins TRBV4-3 to TRBJ2-5; 8 bases agree with TRBD2. Losses at the gene ends were 0 bases for V and 4 bases for J; bases not matched to a gene: 13. Looked up from germline, CDR1 is LGHNA and CDR2 is YSLEER. CDR3 length: 18 residues.

Notes on this clone: Different DNA sequences within this sample yield the same CDR3. This chain uses TRBV18 with TRBJ2-7, with TRBD1 matching 7 bases. Trimming removed 2 bases from V and 6 bases from J; junction bases left unmatched: 7. CDR3 length: 14 amino acids. Per the germline V gene, CDR1 is KGHSH and CDR2 is LQKENI. CDR3 sequence: CASSPGQGVGEQYF. Written as DNA, the CDR3 is TGTGCCAGCTCACCAGGGCAGGGGGTCGGCGAGCAGTACTTC.

The chain employs TRBV6-5 and TRBJ1-3, with TRBD1 matching over 8 bases. J lost 2 bases, V lost 6 bases, and 3 bases had no gene match. The CDR3 totals 14 residues. CDR1 is MNHEY, CDR2 SVGAGI, per germline. CDR3 nucleotides: TGTGCCAGCAGGAAGGACAGGGCTGGAAACACCATATATTTT. Its protein is CASRKDRAGNTIYF.

The chain joins TRBV27 to TRBJ2-5; weak D call: TRBD2 (5 bases). Germline V gene data show CDR1 as MNHEY and CDR2 as SMNVEV (reference sequence). V was trimmed by 4 bases and J by 4 bases, leaving 10 bases between them. The CDR3 runs to 13 residues. CDR3 sequence: CASSSLGRETQYF. CDR3 coding DNA: TGTGCCAGCAGTTCACTAGGGCGAGAGACCCAGTACTTC.

This rearrangement joins TRBV28 to TRBJ2-7, with 7 bases that match TRBD2. With V trimmed by 5 bases and J by 3 bases, 10 bases remained unmatched. Germline lookup yields CDR1 MDHEN and CDR2 SYDVKM. CDR3 length equals 15 residues. In nucleotides, the CDR3 is TGTGCCAGCAGTCTGGGGGGGTACCCCCTCTACGAGCAGTACTTC. Translated, it gives CASSLGGYPLYEQYF.

This chain joins TRBV5-1 and TRBJ2-1; possible D gene TRBD2, 6 bases. V was shortened by 6 bases and J by 6 bases, with 10 bases between the two germline ends. Germline lookup yields CDR1 SGHRS and CDR2 YFSETQ. The CDR3 extends over 12 amino acids. CDR3 in amino acids: CASTSSVNEQFF. The CDR3 nucleotides read TGCGCCAGCACCTCTAGCGTCAATGAGCAGTTCTTC. The complete variable domain, with remaining parts taken from reference TRBV5-1 and TRBJ2-1, reads KAGVTQTPRYLIKTRGQQVTLSCSPISGHRSVSWYQQTPGQGLQFLFEYFSETQRNKGNFPGRFSGRQFSNSRSEMNVSTLELGDSALYLCASTSSVNEQFFGPGTRLTVL.

This clone was seen a few times. The chain combines TRBV24-1 with TRBJ1-2; D is undetermined. Trimming cost V 3 bases and J 1 base, with 14 bases left between them. Looked up from germline, CDR1 is KGHDR and CDR2 is SFDVKD. This CDR3 comprises 16 residues. This chain's CDR3 is CATSDGGRGGNYGYTF. The DNA of the CDR3 is TGTGCCACCAGTGATGGTGGACGGGGTGGTAACTATGGCTACACCTTC.

The chain carries TRBV9 and TRBJ2-1, with 9 bases lining up with TRBD2. Unmatched junction bases numbered 7, after V lost 0 bases and J lost 0 bases. CDR3 length: 18 amino acids. Germline CDR1 is SGDLS and CDR2 is YYNGEE. For the CDR3, the DNA is TGTGCCAGCAGCGTAGTAGCCGGGACTAGCACCTCCTACAATGAGCAGTTCTTC. Its translation: CASSVVAGTSTSYNEQFF.

The J gene is TRBJ2-7, the V gene TRBV28, with D possibly being TRBD2 (5 bases). CDR3 length: 13 amino acids. Germline assignment: CDR1 MDHEN and CDR2 SYDVKM. Trimming shortened V by 7 bases and J by 4 bases, and 14 bases separated the two germline ends. The CDR3 is CASTTQAGYEQYF. CDR3 nucleotide sequence: TGTGCCAGCACTACCCAGGCGGGTTACGAGCAGTACTTC.

This clone has just a few counts. V usage is TRBV28 and J usage is TRBJ2-1; TRBD2 matches at 7 bases. The CDR3 has 15 amino acids. The germline V gene encodes CDR1 MDHEN and CDR2 SYDVKM. With 3 bases clipped from V and 6 bases from J, the junction kept 8 bases outside the gene matches. CDR3 sequence reads: CASSFRGTGGNEQFF. The CDR3 bases are TGTGCCAGCAGTTTTCGAGGCACGGGAGGCAATGAGCAGTTCTTC.

This chain joins TRBV2 and TRBJ2-7, with D possibly TRBD1 on 6 matching bases. Germline loops: CDR1 SNHLY, CDR2 FYNNEI. CDR3 length equals 14 residues. The V and J ends lost 6 bases and 3 bases respectively, with 15 bases between them. The CDR3 sequence: CASRETGTSYEQYF. CDR3 coding DNA: TGTGCCAGCAGGGAGACCGGGACAAGCTACGAGCAGTACTTC.

This chain connects TRBV9 to TRBJ2-3, with 9 nucleotides matching TRBD2. CDR3 length equals 16 residues. The J segment lost 2 bases and the V segment lost 6 bases, leaving 10 bases of the junction unmatched. Germline CDR1 SGDLS, CDR2 YYNGEE. The CDR3 region is CASNPQTSGFTDTQYF. As DNA, the CDR3 is TGTGCCAGCAACCCCCAGACTAGCGGTTTCACAGATACGCAGTATTTT.

This clone was observed once. This chain connects TRBV6-5 to TRBJ1-5, with 9 bases matching TRBD1. With 6 bases clipped from V and 8 bases from J, the junction kept 8 bases outside the gene matches. Germline V gene lookup returns CDR1 MNHEY and CDR2 SVGAGI. The CDR3 is 14 amino acids. The CDR3 spells CASSPGTGREPQHF. For the CDR3, the DNA is TGTGCCAGCAGCCCCGGGACAGGGCGGGAGCCCCAGCATTTT.

The chain uses TRBV7-9 and TRBJ2-1, with 9 bases lining up with TRBD2. Germline values: CDR1 SEHNR, CDR2 FQNEAQ (reference sequence). V lost 1 base, J lost 8 bases, and 6 bases stayed unmatched. There are 15 residues in the CDR3. The CDR3 DNA reads as TGTGCCAGCAGCTTAGGCGGGAGGGCCGGGGATGAGCAGTTCTTC. This codes for CASSLGGRAGDEQFF.

The chain uses TRBV15 and TRBJ2-4; D perhaps matches TRBD2 (5 bases). The CDR3 spans 11 residues. V was cut by 6 bases and J by 6 bases, with 6 bases left in between. CDR1 is LNHNV, CDR2 YYDKDF, per germline (reference sequence). CDR3 sequence (DNA): TGTGCCACCAGGGCGGGAAACATTCAGTACTTC. Translating gives CATRAGNIQYF.

This chain uses TRBV15 with TRBJ2-7, with D possibly matching TRBD1 (5 bases). The germline V gene has CDR1 LNHNV and CDR2 YYDKDF (reference sequence). Trimming removed 3 bases from V and 4 bases from J, with 10 bases in between. The CDR3 is 13 residues long. CDR3 in amino acids: CATSRQGRYEQYF. The CDR3, as DNA: TGTGCCACCAGCAGGCAGGGAAGATACGAGCAGTACTTC.

This clone was detected only once. The gene calls are TRBV4-2 and TRBJ2-1; 9 nucleotides line up with TRBD2. The length of the CDR3 is 16 residues. From germline, CDR1 is LGHNA and CDR2 YNFKEQ. The J segment lost 12 bases and the V segment lost 0 bases, leaving 12 bases of the junction unmatched. This CDR3 reads CASSQDSTSGDPRQFF. In DNA, the CDR3 is TGTGCCAGCAGCCAAGATTCGACTAGCGGAGACCCGAGGCAGTTCTTC.

This chain connects TRBV3-1 (or the pseudogene TRBV3-2) to TRBJ2-1; 8 bases line up with TRBD2. The V gene's germline CDR1 is LGHDT and CDR2 YNNKEL (reference sequence). CDR3 length: 15 amino acids. Trimming removed 2 bases from V and 4 bases from J; junction bases left unmatched: 4. The CDR3: CASSQLLAGYNEQFF. The CDR3, as DNA: TGTGCCAGCAGCCAACTCCTAGCGGGTTACAATGAGCAGTTCTTC.

The chain combines TRBV5-4 with TRBJ2-2; TRBD2 agrees at 10 bases. V trimming: 4 bases; J trimming: 5 bases; junction bases outside the gene matches: 5. Germline V lookup: CDR1 SGHNT, CDR2 YYREEE (reference sequence). CDR3 length equals 15 residues. CDR3 amino acids: CASSPSGSETGELFF. CDR3 in DNA: TGTGCCAGCAGCCCTAGCGGGAGTGAAACCGGGGAGCTGTTTTTT.

There are a few counts of this clone. The chain employs TRBV28 and TRBJ2-7; 8 positions agree with TRBD2. This CDR3 spans 14 amino acids. The germline gives CDR1 MDHEN, CDR2 SYDVKM. V lost 6 bases to trimming and J lost 4 bases; unmatched junction nucleotides: 8. CDR3 in amino acids: CASRSSGKEYEQYF. Here the CDR3 DNA reads TGTGCCAGCAGGAGTAGCGGGAAAGAATACGAGCAGTACTTC.

The rearrangement links TRBV9 to TRBJ1-4; 7 nucleotides align to TRBD1. V trimming: 5 bases; J trimming: 10 bases; junction bases outside the gene matches: 11. CDR1 SGDLS and CDR2 YYNGEE come from the germline V gene. CDR3 length equals 14 residues. The CDR3 protein is CASRVTGTSGKLFF. The DNA of the CDR3 is TGTGCCAGCAGAGTGACAGGGACGAGCGGAAAACTGTTTTTT.

With respect to this clone: The identical CDR3 is also encoded by other nucleotide sequences in the sample. The chain joins TRBV2 to TRBJ2-7, with D possibly TRBD1 on 6 matching bases. Germline V gene sequence: CDR1 SNHLY, CDR2 FYNNEI. Trimming took 6 bases from V and 0 from J, leaving 12 bases between them. The CDR3 covers 14 residues. DNA of the CDR3: TGTGCCAGCAGGTCACAGGGTAGCTCCTACGAGCAGTACTTC. Residues: CASRSQGSSYEQYF.

The chain recombines TRBV9 with TRBJ1-2, with TRBD1 matching over 9 bases. V lost 4 bases and J lost 0; bases outside the gene matches: 7. The CDR3 has 16 residues. Germline V gene data show CDR1 as SGDLS and CDR2 as YYNGEE. CDR3 loop: CASSPRTGEANYGYTF. In DNA, the CDR3 is TGTGCCAGCAGCCCACGGACAGGGGAGGCTAACTATGGCTACACCTTC. The full variable domain, with the rest looked up from reference TRBV9 and TRBJ1-2, is DSGVTQTPKHLITATGQRVTLRCSPRSGDLSVYWYQQSLDQGLQFLIQYYNGEERAKGNILERFSAQQFPDLHSELNLSSLELGDSALYFCASSPRTGEANYGYTFGSGTRLTVV.

V usage is TRBV28 and J usage is TRBJ1-5; D unresolved. CDR1 and CDR2 from the germline V gene are MDHEN and SYDVKM. V was pared by 2 bases and J by 0 bases, with 5 bases between. This CDR3 region has 14 residues. The CDR3 nucleotides read TGTGCCAGCAGTTTAGTCTATAGCAATCAGCCCCAGCATTTT. This encodes CASSLVYSNQPQHF.

This clone was detected once. V is TRBV11-2 and J is TRBJ1-1, with 9 bases lining up with TRBD1. V lost 0 bases, J lost 4 bases, and 6 bases stayed unmatched. The CDR3 consists of 16 residues. Germline loops: CDR1 SGHAT, CDR2 FQNNGV. The CDR3 DNA reads TGTGCCAGCAGCTTAGATAGGACAGGGGCTGGCACTGAAGCTTTCTTT. Protein: CASSLDRTGAGTEAFF.

The chain employs TRBV7-8 and TRBJ1-5; 7 bases fit TRBD1. Germline V CDR1 and CDR2: SGHVS, FQNEAQ. This CDR3 region has 15 residues. J lost 5 bases, V lost 1 base, and 5 bases had no gene match. This CDR3 is CASSLVTGKYQPQHF. As DNA, the CDR3 is TGTGCCAGCAGCTTAGTGACAGGGAAGTATCAGCCCCAGCATTTT. The entire variable domain, with the rest obtained from reference TRBV7-8 and TRBJ1-5, is as follows: GAGVSQSPRYKVAKRGQDVALRCDPISGHVSLFWYQQALGQGPEFLTYFQNEAQLDKSGLPSDRFFAERPEGSVSTLKIQRTQQEDSAVYLCASSLVTGKYQPQHFGDGTRLSIL.

This chain uses TRBV28 with TRBJ1-2; 9 nucleotides align to TRBD1. The CDR3 totals 15 residues. V was clipped by 5 bases and J by 4 bases; unmatched bases: 8. Germline CDR1 reads MDHEN; CDR2 reads SYDVKM. CDR3 region: CASSTQGAPRYGYTF. The CDR3 nucleotides read TGTGCCAGCAGTACACAGGGGGCCCCGCGCTATGGCTACACCTTC.

The rearrangement joins TRBV28 to TRBJ1-5, with D perhaps TRBD1 (6 bases). Trimming left V 5 bases short and J 3 bases short, with 17 bases between. Germline lookup yields CDR1 MDHEN and CDR2 SYDVKM. This CDR3 region has 16 residues. The CDR3 loop reads CASSRTGTPNNQPQHF. In DNA form, the CDR3 reads TGTGCCAGCAGTCGCACCGGGACACCGAACAATCAGCCCCAGCATTTT.

The J gene is TRBJ2-2, the V gene TRBV18; 8 bases fit TRBD1. Germline V gene data show CDR1 as KGHSH and CDR2 as LQKENI. The V segment lost 3 bases and the J segment 7 bases; nucleotides outside the gene matches: 10. The CDR3 covers 16 residues. This CDR3 is CASSPGRTGGHGELFF. The CDR3 region has the DNA TGTGCCAGCTCACCGGGACGTACAGGGGGACACGGGGAGCTGTTTTTT.